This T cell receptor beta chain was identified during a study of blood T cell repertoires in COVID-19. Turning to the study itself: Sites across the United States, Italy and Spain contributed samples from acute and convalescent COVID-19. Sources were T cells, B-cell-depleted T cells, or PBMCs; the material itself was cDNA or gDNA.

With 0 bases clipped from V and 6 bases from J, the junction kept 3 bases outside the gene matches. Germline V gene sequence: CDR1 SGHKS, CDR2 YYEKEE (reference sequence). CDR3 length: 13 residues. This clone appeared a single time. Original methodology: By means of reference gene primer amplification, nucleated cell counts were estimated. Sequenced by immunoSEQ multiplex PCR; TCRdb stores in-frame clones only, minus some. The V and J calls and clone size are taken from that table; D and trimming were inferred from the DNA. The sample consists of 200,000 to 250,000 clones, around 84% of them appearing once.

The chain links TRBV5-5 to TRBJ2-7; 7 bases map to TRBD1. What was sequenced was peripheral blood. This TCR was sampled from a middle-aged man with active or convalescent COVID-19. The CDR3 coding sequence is TGTGCCAGCAGCTTGGAAGGGGGCGTCGAGCAGTACTTC. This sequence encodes CASSLEGGVEQYF.